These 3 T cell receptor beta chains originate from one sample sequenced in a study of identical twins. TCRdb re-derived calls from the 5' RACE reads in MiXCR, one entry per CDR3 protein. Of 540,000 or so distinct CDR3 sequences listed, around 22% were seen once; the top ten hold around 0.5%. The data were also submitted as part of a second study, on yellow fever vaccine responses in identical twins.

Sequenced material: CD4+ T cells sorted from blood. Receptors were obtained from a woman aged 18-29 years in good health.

The CDR3 region has the DNA TGTGCCAGCAGCTTAAATATGGCAGGAGAGTACTTC. This sequence encodes CASSLNMAGEYF. V and J are TRBV7-9 and TRBJ2-5; D unresolved. V lost 2 bases, J lost 12 bases, and 13 bases lay in between. This CDR3 contains 12 residues. Germline CDR1 is SEHNR and CDR2 is FQNEAQ (reference sequence).

The CDR3 bases are TGCAGTGCTACTTCCGGGCGGCTCAATCAGCCCCAGCATTTT. Translating gives CSATSGRLNQPQHF. The V call is TRBV20-1, the J call TRBJ1-5; D unclear. Germline CDR1 is DFQATT and CDR2 is SNEGSKA (reference sequence). Deletions cut 4 bases from V and 3 bases from J, with 13 bases between. The CDR3 totals 14 residues.

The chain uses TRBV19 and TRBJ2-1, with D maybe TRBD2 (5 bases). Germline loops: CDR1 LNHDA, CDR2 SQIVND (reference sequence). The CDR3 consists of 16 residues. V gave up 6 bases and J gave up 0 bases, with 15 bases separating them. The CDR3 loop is CASRQGPTSSYNEQFF. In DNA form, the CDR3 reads TGTGCCAGTAGGCAAGGACCTACTAGCTCCTACAATGAGCAGTTCTTC.